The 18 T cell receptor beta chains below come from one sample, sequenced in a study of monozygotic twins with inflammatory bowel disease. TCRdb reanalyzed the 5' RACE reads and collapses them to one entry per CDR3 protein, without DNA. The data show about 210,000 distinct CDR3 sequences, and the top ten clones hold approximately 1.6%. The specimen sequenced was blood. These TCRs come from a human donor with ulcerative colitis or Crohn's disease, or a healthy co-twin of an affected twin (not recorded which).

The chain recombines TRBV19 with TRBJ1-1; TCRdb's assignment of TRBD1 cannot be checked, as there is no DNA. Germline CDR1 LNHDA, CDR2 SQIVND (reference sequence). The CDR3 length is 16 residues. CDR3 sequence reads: CASSPRDARGNTEAFF.

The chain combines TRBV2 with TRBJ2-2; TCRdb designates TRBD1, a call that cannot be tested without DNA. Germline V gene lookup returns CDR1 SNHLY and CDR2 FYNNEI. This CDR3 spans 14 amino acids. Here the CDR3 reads CASSAGRNTGELFF. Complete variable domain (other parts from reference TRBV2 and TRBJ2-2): EPEVTQTPSHQVTQMGQEVILRCVPISNHLYFYWYRQILGQKVEFLVSFYNNEISEKSEIFDDQFSVERPDGSNFTLKIRSTKLEDSAMYFCASSAGRNTGELFFGEGSRLTVL.

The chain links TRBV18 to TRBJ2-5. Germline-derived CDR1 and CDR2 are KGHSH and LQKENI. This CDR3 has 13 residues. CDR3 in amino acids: CASSQGTKETQYF.

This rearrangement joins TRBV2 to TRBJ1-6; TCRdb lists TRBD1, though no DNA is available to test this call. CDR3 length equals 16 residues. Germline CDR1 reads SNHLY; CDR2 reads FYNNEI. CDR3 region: CASTWAGAGNNSPLHF.

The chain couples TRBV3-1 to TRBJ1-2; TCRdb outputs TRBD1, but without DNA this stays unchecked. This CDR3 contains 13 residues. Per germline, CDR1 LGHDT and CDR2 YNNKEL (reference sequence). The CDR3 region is CASSPDGERGYTF.

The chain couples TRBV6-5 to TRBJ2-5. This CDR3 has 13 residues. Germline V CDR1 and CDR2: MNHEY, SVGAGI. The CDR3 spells CATNRIGQETQYF.

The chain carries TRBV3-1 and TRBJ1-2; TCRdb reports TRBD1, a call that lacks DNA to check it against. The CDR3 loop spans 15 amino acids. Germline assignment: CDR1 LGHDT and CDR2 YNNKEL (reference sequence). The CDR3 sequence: CASSLQDRGYYGYTF.

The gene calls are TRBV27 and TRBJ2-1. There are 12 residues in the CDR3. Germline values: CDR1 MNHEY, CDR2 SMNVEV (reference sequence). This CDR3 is CASSFLGNEQFF.

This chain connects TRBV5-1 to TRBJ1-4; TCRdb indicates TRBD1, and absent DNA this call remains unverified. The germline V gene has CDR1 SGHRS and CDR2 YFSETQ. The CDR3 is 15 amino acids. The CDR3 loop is CASSWGTGGDEKLFF.

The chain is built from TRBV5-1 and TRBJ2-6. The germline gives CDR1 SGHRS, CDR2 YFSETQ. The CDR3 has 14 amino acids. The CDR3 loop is CASSLYAGANVLTF.

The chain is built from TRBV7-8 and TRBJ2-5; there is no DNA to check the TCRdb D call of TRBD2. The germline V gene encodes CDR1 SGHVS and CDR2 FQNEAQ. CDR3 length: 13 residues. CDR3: CASSLRRVETQYF.

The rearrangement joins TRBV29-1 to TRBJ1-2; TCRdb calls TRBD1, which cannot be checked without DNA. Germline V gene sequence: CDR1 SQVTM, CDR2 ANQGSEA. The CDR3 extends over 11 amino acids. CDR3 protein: CSVEQGRGYTF.

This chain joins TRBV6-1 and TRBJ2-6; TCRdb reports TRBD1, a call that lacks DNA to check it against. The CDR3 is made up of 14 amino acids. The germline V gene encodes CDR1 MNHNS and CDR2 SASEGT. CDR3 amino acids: CASMVPSGANVLTF.

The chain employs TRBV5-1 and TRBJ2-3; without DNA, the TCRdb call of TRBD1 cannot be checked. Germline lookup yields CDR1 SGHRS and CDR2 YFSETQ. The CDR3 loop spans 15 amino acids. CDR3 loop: CASSFGGAGTDTQYF.

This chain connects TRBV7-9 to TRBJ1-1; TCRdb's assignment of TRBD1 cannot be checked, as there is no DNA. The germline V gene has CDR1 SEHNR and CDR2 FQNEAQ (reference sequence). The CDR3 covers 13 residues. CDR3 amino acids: CASTEAGDTEAFF. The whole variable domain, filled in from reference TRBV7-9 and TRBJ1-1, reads DTGVSQNPRHKITKRGQNVTFRCDPISEHNRLYWYRQTLGQGPEFLTYFQNEAQLEKSRLLSDRFSAERPKGSFSTLEIQRTEQGDSAMYLCASTEAGDTEAFFGQGTRLTVV.

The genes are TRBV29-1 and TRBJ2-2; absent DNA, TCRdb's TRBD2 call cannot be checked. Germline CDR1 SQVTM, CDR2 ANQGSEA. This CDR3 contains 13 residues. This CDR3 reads CSGILQNTGELFF.

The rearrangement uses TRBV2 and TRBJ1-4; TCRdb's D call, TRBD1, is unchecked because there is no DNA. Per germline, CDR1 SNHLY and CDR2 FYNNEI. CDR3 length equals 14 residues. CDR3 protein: CASNPTGTNEKLFF.

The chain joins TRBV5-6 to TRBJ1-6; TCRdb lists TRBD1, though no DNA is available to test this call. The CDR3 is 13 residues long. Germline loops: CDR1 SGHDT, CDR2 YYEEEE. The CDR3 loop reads CASSWDRSGSLHF.